Below are 20 T cell receptor beta chains sequenced from a single sample in a study of cytotoxic CD8 clonotypes in ibrutinib-treated CLL. Assay used: immunoSEQ multiplex PCR; TCRdb lists only in-frame clones, some missing. Of over 100,000 clones listed, approximately 85% are singletons. Sample: PBMCs, taken after 24 months of ibrutinib treatment. The receptor set was obtained from a human donor with chronic lymphocytic leukemia.

This chain uses TRBV18 with TRBJ2-3; D not resolved. Germline CDR1 is KGHSH and CDR2 is LQKENI. The CDR3 is 13 amino acids. V was shortened by 0 bases and J by 11 bases, with 12 bases between the two germline ends. CDR3 sequence: CASSPPSSDQQYF. CDR3 DNA: TGTGCCAGCTCACCACCGTCGTCGGACCAGCAGTATTTT.

CDR3 loop: CASSEKGRGRLDNEQFF. The CDR3, as DNA: TGTGCCAGCAGCGAGAAAGGGCGAGGAAGACTCGACAATGAGCAGTTCTTC. V usage is TRBV27 and J usage is TRBJ2-1, with D uncertain. Germline CDR1 and CDR2: MNHEY and SMNVEV (reference sequence). There are 17 residues in the CDR3. V was clipped by 6 bases and J by 5 bases, with 23 bases between them.

The CDR3 region has the DNA TGTGCCAGCAGCTTCAGCCGACTGAACACTGAAGCTTTCTTT. Its translation is CASSFSRLNTEAFF. V usage is TRBV7-8 and J usage is TRBJ1-1; D gene ambiguous. The germline V gene encodes CDR1 SGHVS and CDR2 FQNEAQ. Trimming left V 3 bases short and J 0 bases short, with 8 bases between. The CDR3 has 14 amino acids.

The gene calls are TRBV11-2 and TRBJ2-5; D may be TRBD1 or TRBD2 (5 bases each). The V gene lost 0 bases and the J gene lost 7 bases, with 15 bases spanning the gap. Germline CDR1 SGHAT, CDR2 FQNNGV. CDR3 size: 15 residues. The CDR3 is CASSLDQRPGGTQYF. DNA of the CDR3: TGTGCCAGCAGCTTAGACCAGCGACCTGGGGGGACCCAGTACTTC.

The chain employs TRBV9 and TRBJ1-3, with TRBD1 as a possible D gene (5 bases). The CDR3 has 17 residues. The germline gives CDR1 SGDLS, CDR2 YYNGEE. The ends were cut back, 0 bases at V and 0 bases at J, with 13 bases in the middle. CDR3 in amino acids: CASSVVPDRNSGNTIYF. The CDR3 region has the DNA TGTGCCAGCAGCGTAGTCCCCGACAGAAACTCTGGAAACACCATATATTTT.

The chain is built from TRBV14 and TRBJ2-5, with TRBD2 matching 7 bases. Germline trimming cut 4 bases from V and 5 bases from J; bases unmatched to any gene: 7. Germline assignment: CDR1 SGHDN and CDR2 FVKESK. The CDR3 length is 14 residues. Written as DNA, the CDR3 is TGTGCCAGCAGCCTCACCCTAGCGGCCGAGACCCAGTACTTC. As protein: CASSLTLAAETQYF.

V usage is TRBV6-1 and J usage is TRBJ2-3; 15 nucleotides match TRBD2. CDR3 size: 14 residues. After removal of 11 bases from V and 4 bases from J, the junction contained 4 bases not matched to a gene. Germline CDR1 and CDR2: MNHNS and SASEGT. The CDR3 loop is CASWTSGGADTQYF. In DNA form, the CDR3 reads TGTGCCTCCTGGACTAGCGGGGGGGCAGATACGCAGTATTTT.

As concerns this clone: A much larger clone differs by one base, so this may be a read error. The V gene is TRBV7-2, the J gene TRBJ1-1; weak D call: TRBD1 (6 bases). CDR3 length: 13 amino acids. CDR1 is SGHTA, CDR2 FQGNSA, per germline. Between the trimmed V and J ends, which lost 7 bases and 1 base, there was a span of 10 bases. The CDR3 DNA sequence: TGTGCCAGCACTGTACAGGGGAACACTGAAGCTTTCTTT. It specifies CASTVQGNTEAFF.

The V gene is TRBV7-8, the J gene TRBJ2-3, with 9 nucleotides matching TRBD2. V gave up 3 bases and J gave up 6 bases; unmatched junction bases: 19. Germline V gives CDR1 SGHVS, CDR2 FQNEAQ. The CDR3 has 19 amino acids. Written as DNA, the CDR3 is TGTGCCAGCAGCTTCAAGCCCTGGGCTAGCGGGACCGGAAGGGATACGCAGTATTTT. Translation gives CASSFKPWASGTGRDTQYF.

The sample holds one count of this clone. V usage is TRBV18 and J usage is TRBJ1-3; 7 bases fit TRBD1. The CDR3 sequence is 16 residues long. CDR1 is KGHSH, CDR2 LQKENI, per germline. Trimming cost V 0 bases and J 3 bases; bases outside gene matches: 5. CDR3 sequence: CASSPPQGVYGNTIYF. CDR3 sequence (DNA): TGTGCCAGCTCACCACCGCAGGGGGTATATGGAAACACCATATATTTT.

V usage is TRBV30 and J usage is TRBJ2-7, with 9 positions matching TRBD2. The V segment lost 6 bases and the J segment 3 bases; nucleotides outside the gene matches: 9. The CDR3 has 14 amino acids. Germline values: CDR1 GTSNPN, CDR2 SVGIG (reference sequence). CDR3 DNA: TGTGCCTGCGAACCTCTAGCGGGGAGCTACGAGCAGTACTTC. This encodes CACEPLAGSYEQYF. Full variable domain (outside the CDR3, taken from reference TRBV30 and TRBJ2-7): SQTIHQWPATLVQPVGSPLSLECTVEGTSNPNLYWYRQAAGRGLQLLFYSVGIGQISSEVPQNLSASRPQDRQFILSSKKLLLSDSGFYLCACEPLAGSYEQYFGPGTRLTVT.

This clone has at least ten counts. The chain recombines TRBV5-4 with TRBJ1-2; the D gene is possibly TRBD1 (5 bases). Trimming took 1 base from V and 8 from J, leaving 9 bases between them. CDR3 size: 12 residues. Germline CDR1 SGHNT, CDR2 YYREEE (reference sequence). For the CDR3, the DNA is TGTGCCAGCAGCTTGAGGGCAGGGGGCTACACCTTC. Translated, it gives CASSLRAGGYTF.

The V gene is TRBV7-2, the J gene TRBJ1-5; no firm D call. The CDR3 is 13 amino acids. V was trimmed by 1 base and J by 3 bases, leaving 4 bases between them. Germline CDR1 SGHTA, CDR2 FQGNSA. In nucleotides, the CDR3 is TGTGCCAGCAGCTTAGTTCTCAATCAGCCCCAGCATTTT. It is translated as CASSLVLNQPQHF. The full variable domain, completed using reference TRBV7-2 and TRBJ1-5, is GAGVSQSPSNKVTEKGKDVELRCDPISGHTALYWYRQSLGQGLEFLIYFQGNSAPDKSGLPSDRFSAERTGGSVSTLTIQRTQQEDSAVYLCASSLVLNQPQHFGDGTRLSIL.

The chain couples TRBV10-2 to TRBJ2-5; 9 bases align to TRBD2. Germline CDR1 reads WSHSY; CDR2 reads SAAADI. Trimming cost V 0 bases and J 5 bases; bases outside gene matches: 10. The CDR3 has 17 amino acids. CDR3 in amino acids: CASSESAGGPSGETQYF. Here the CDR3 DNA reads TGCGCCAGCAGTGAGTCGGCGGGGGGGCCCTCAGGGGAGACCCAGTACTTC.

V is TRBV29-1 and J is TRBJ2-1; 9 bases map to TRBD2. Germline V gives CDR1 SQVTM, CDR2 ANQGSEA. The trim removed 1 base at V and 6 bases at J, leaving 13 bases unmatched. This CDR3 contains 17 residues. CDR3 DNA: TGCAGCGTTGAAGTATCGGCTAGCGGGGTTGCTTTCAATGAGCAGTTCTTC. Residues: CSVEVSASGVAFNEQFF.

This chain uses TRBV15 with TRBJ2-3; D unclear. The ends were cut back, 0 bases at V and 5 bases at J, with 9 bases in the middle. The CDR3 totals 14 residues. Germline V gene lookup returns CDR1 LNHNV and CDR2 YYDKDF (reference sequence). CDR3 in DNA: TGTGCCACCAGCAGAGAGGCCCGTGTAGATACGCAGTATTTT. Translating it yields CATSREARVDTQYF.

The CDR3 reads CSVDGQGVGETQYF. The CDR3 region has the DNA TGCAGCGTTGACGGACAGGGGGTTGGTGAGACCCAGTACTTC. The rearrangement joins TRBV29-1 to TRBJ2-5, with TRBD1 matching 10 bases. Per the germline V gene, CDR1 is SQVTM and CDR2 is ANQGSEA. This CDR3 region has 14 residues. J lost 5 bases, V lost 3 bases, and 6 bases had no gene match.

J is TRBJ2-7 and V is TRBV19; D is tentatively TRBD1 or TRBD2 (6 bases each). With 5 bases removed from V and 2 bases from J, the gap between germline ends came to 10 bases. The length of the CDR3 is 13 residues. Germline CDR1 and CDR2: LNHDA and SQIVND (reference sequence). CDR3 protein: CASSLRGPYEQYF. DNA for the CDR3: TGTGCCAGTAGTCTTCGGGGGCCCTACGAGCAGTACTTC.

The rearrangement uses TRBV30 and TRBJ2-7; TRBD2 might be the D (5 bases). Trimming removed 4 bases from V and 4 bases from J, with 8 bases in between. Looked up from germline, CDR1 is GTSNPN and CDR2 is SVGIG (reference sequence). CDR3 length: 11 residues. CDR3 sequence reads: CAWTGRYEQYF. The CDR3 region has the DNA TGTGCCTGGACGGGAAGATACGAGCAGTACTTC.

V usage is TRBV7-2 and J usage is TRBJ2-7; unclear D gene. Trimming took 3 bases from V and 6 from J, leaving 9 bases between them. There are 12 residues in the CDR3. Per the germline V gene, CDR1 is SGHTA and CDR2 is FQGNSA. The CDR3 loop reads CASSLKGSEQYF. CDR3 DNA: TGTGCCAGCAGCTTGAAGGGCAGCGAGCAGTACTTC.